This TCR beta chain was recorded in a study of early T cells in non-severe SARS-CoV-2 infection. This clonotype has a count of ten or more. The length of the CDR3 is 16 residues. V was clipped by 5 bases and J by 3 bases; unmatched bases: 7. MiXCR, applied by TCRdb to the 5' RACE reads, yields one record per CDR3 protein. The table includes tens of thousands of distinct CDR3 sequences, under 7.5% detected once. Sequencing was performed on whole blood. The chain recombines TRBV12-3 or TRBV12-4 with TRBJ2-3; 11 nucleotides align to TRBD2. This TCR came from an adult who was a healthcare worker with PCR-confirmed SARS-CoV-2 infection or an uninfected control (not recorded which). The CDR3 region has the DNA TGTGCCAGCAGTGATATAAGACTAGCGGGAACAGATACGCAGTATTTT. As protein: CASSDIRLAGTDTQYF.